Following are 11 T cell receptor beta chains from one sample sequenced in a study of T cell responses to AZD1222 COVID-19 vaccine. Assay: immunoSEQ multiplex PCR; the TCRdb copy retains only in-frame clones and omits some. The sample holds around 200,000 clones, 85% to 90% seen once. The sample in question was peripheral blood, obtained on day 0 of AZD1222 vaccination. These receptors were taken from an adult in good health.

This chain links TRBV7-8 with TRBJ2-7, with D perhaps TRBD1 (6 bases). The germline CDR1 and CDR2 sequences are SGHVS and FQNEAQ. This CDR3 is built from 16 residues. V was clipped by 5 bases and J by 3 bases, with 20 bases between them. This CDR3 is CASSTTLALGGYEQYF. As DNA, the CDR3 is TGTGCCAGCAGCACCACCCTAGCTCTAGGGGGCTACGAGCAGTACTTC.

The chain joins TRBV3-1 (or the pseudogene TRBV3-2) to TRBJ2-7; D perhaps matches TRBD2 (6 bases). Germline CDR1 and CDR2: LGHDT and YNNKEL (reference sequence). V lost 5 bases, J lost 7 bases, and 12 bases lay in between. This CDR3 has 12 amino acids. CDR3 in DNA: TGTGCCAGCAGCAACCGGGGGACTGAGCAGTACTTC. Its protein is CASSNRGTEQYF.

This clone was found once. The V gene is TRBV4-2, the J gene TRBJ1-3; D is ambiguous. The CDR3 is made up of 16 amino acids. Trimming removed 0 bases from V and 4 bases from J, with 13 bases in between. Germline V CDR1 and CDR2: LGHNA, YNFKEQ. CDR3 residues: CASSQDGPGSGNTIYF. DNA for the CDR3: TGTGCCAGCAGCCAAGACGGGCCGGGGTCGGGAAACACCATATATTTT.

V usage is TRBV2 and J usage is TRBJ1-2; 11 nucleotides line up with TRBD1. Trimming took 6 bases from V and 7 from J; bases not matched to a gene: 13. CDR3 size: 16 residues. In germline, CDR1 is SNHLY, CDR2 FYNNEI. The CDR3 loop is CASRLTAGQGAFGYTF. In DNA form, the CDR3 reads TGTGCCAGCAGGCTTACCGCCGGACAGGGGGCGTTTGGCTACACCTTC.

This chain joins TRBV28 and TRBJ1-2; tentatively, D is TRBD1 (6 bases). The CDR3 covers 13 residues. V was trimmed by 5 bases and J by 3 bases, leaving 10 bases between them. Germline V lookup: CDR1 MDHEN, CDR2 SYDVKM. In DNA, the CDR3 is TGTGCCAGCAGTGCGACAGGTCACTATGGCTACACCTTC. It encodes CASSATGHYGYTF.

The genes are TRBV11-3 and TRBJ1-1, with 8 bases identical to TRBD1. The length of the CDR3 is 13 residues. V shed 1 base, J shed 10 bases, and the junction held 5 bases outside the gene matches. CDR1 and CDR2 from the germline V gene are SGHNT and YENEEA. CDR3 nucleotides: TGTGCCAGCAGCTTAGGGGAGACAGGGGTAGCTTTCTTT. Protein sequence: CASSLGETGVAFF.

The chain recombines TRBV10-2 with TRBJ2-7; 7 bases fit TRBD2. The CDR3 is 13 residues long. V shed 3 bases and J 2 bases; nucleotides not matched to a gene: 1. Germline V gene data show CDR1 as WSHSY and CDR2 as SAAADI. This CDR3 is CASSDGRTYEQYF. In DNA form, the CDR3 reads TGCGCCAGCAGTGACGGGAGGACCTACGAGCAGTACTTC.

The rearrangement uses TRBV7-6 and TRBJ1-1; 12 bases align to TRBD1. V lost 1 base and J lost 0; bases outside the gene matches: 6. CDR3 size: 18 residues. Looked up from germline, CDR1 is SGHVS and CDR2 is FNYEAQ. The CDR3 here is CASSLEAGQGALNTEAFF. The CDR3 nucleotides are TGTGCCAGCAGCTTAGAAGCGGGACAGGGGGCTTTGAACACTGAAGCTTTCTTT.

The chain couples TRBV7-9 to TRBJ2-1, with 10 bases matching TRBD1. The CDR3 runs to 15 residues. In germline, CDR1 is SEHNR, CDR2 FQNEAQ (reference sequence). Trimming took 5 bases from V and 7 from J; bases not matched to a gene: 8. CDR3 loop: CASSAPGTGANEQFF. The DNA for the CDR3 is TGTGCCAGCAGCGCACCCGGGACAGGGGCGAATGAGCAGTTCTTC.

This chain joins TRBV27 and TRBJ2-3; possibly TRBD2 for D (5 bases). V was cut by 3 bases and J by 3 bases, with 10 bases left in between. Germline V gives CDR1 MNHEY, CDR2 SMNVEV (reference sequence). CDR3 length: 14 amino acids. The CDR3, as DNA: TGTGCCAGCAGTTTTGGCCGGGGTACAGATACGCAGTATTTT. Protein product: CASSFGRGTDTQYF.

The V and J genes are TRBV15 and TRBJ1-2, with D unresolved. V lost 8 bases and J lost 4, with 11 bases in between. Germline loops: CDR1 LNHNV, CDR2 YYDKDF (reference sequence). This CDR3 contains 12 residues. This CDR3 reads CATPGRGYGYTF. The CDR3 region has the DNA TGTGCCACCCCGGGGAGAGGCTATGGCTACACCTTC.